What follows are 6 T cell receptor beta chains derived from one specimen sequenced in a study of response to subunit inactivated influenza vaccine (dated by TCRdb to 2017 to 2018). The receptor library was made with RT-PCR. The listed sequencing device is Illumina HiSeq 2500. TCRdb reran the public reads through fastp at Q25 and MiXCR, keeping productive beta chains. All rows with the same CDR3 protein become a single entry with the most common DNA and genes. This sample comprises about 570,000 distinct CDR3 sequences, approximately 12% of them detected only once. 10% to 13% of the sample goes to the ten largest clones. Sequences were derived from PBMCs from blood, sampled on the day of vaccination. The receptors stem from a man in his fifties who received an inactivated influenza vaccine. Donor details come from another sample of the same person, matched by shared clones.

A few counts support this clonotype. The DNA for the CDR3 is TGCGCCAGCAGCTTGGGGGTCAGGGTCCCTTCTAGGGACTATGGCTACACCTTC. Translation: CASSLGVRVPSRDYGYTF. The genes are TRBV5-1 and TRBJ1-2; maybe TRBD1 (5 bases). The CDR3 length is 18 residues. V lost 0 bases and J 3 bases, leaving 21 bases between the germline ends. From germline, CDR1 is SGHRS and CDR2 YFSETQ. Full variable domain (rest looked up from reference TRBV5-1 and TRBJ1-2): KAGVTQTPRYLIKTRGQQVTLSCSPISGHRSVSWYQQTPGQGLQFLFEYFSETQRNKGNFPGRFSGRQFSNSRSEMNVSTLELGDSALYLCASSLGVRVPSRDYGYTFGSGTRLTVV.

The chain joins TRBV6-2 or TRBV6-3 to TRBJ2-7, with D uncertain. The CDR3 extends over 13 amino acids. V was cut by 10 bases and J by 0 bases, with 13 bases left in between. From germline, CDR1 is MNHEY and CDR2 SVGEGT. The CDR3 nucleotides read TGTGCCACCCATGGACGGAGCTCCTACGAGCAGTACTTC. Its translation is CATHGRSSYEQYF.

This clonotype came up a few times. This chain links TRBV3-1 with TRBJ2-1; a possible D gene is TRBD1 (5 bases). V was cut by 1 base and J by 1 base, with 14 bases left in between. Germline V gives CDR1 LGHDT, CDR2 YNNKEL (reference sequence). There are 17 residues in the CDR3. The CDR3 DNA reads TGTGCCAGCAGCCAAGCAGGGCGTTTCTTTTCCTACAATGAGCAGTTCTTC. It encodes CASSQAGRFFSYNEQFF.

V and J are TRBV29-1 and TRBJ2-1; 9 bases map to TRBD2. CDR1 SQVTM and CDR2 ANQGSEA come from the germline V gene. The V and J ends lost 6 bases and 1 base, in that order; junction bases with no gene match: 7. The CDR3 loop spans 15 amino acids. The CDR3 bases are TGCAGCGTCCGGGGGACTAGCCTATCCTACAATGAGCAGTTCTTC. Translated, it gives CSVRGTSLSYNEQFF.

V usage is TRBV11-2 and J usage is TRBJ2-7; TRBD2 is a possible D gene (6 bases). V lost 1 base and J 2 bases, leaving 9 bases between the germline ends. CDR1 is SGHAT and CDR2 is FQNNGV in the germline V gene. The CDR3 is 14 amino acids. CDR3 protein: CASSLGWGAYEQYF. CDR3 DNA sequence: TGTGCCAGCAGCTTAGGATGGGGGGCCTACGAGCAGTACTTC.

There are a few counts of this clonotype. This chain connects TRBV19 to TRBJ1-5, with D possibly matching TRBD1 (5 bases). Germline V lookup: CDR1 LNHDA, CDR2 SQIVND (reference sequence). The CDR3 spans 14 residues. Trimming removed 4 bases from V and 7 bases from J, with 14 bases in between. CDR3 region: CASSNPGTWQPQHF. Written as DNA, the CDR3 is TGTGCCAGTAGTAACCCAGGGACGTGGCAGCCCCAGCATTTT.